The clone carrying this T cell receptor (beta chain) was recorded a few times. As yet, its antigen is unknown. Germline V gene data show CDR1 as SGHRS and CDR2 as YFSETQ. V lost 1 base, J lost 0 bases, and 13 bases lay in between. The CDR3 contains 16 residues. The source of the sample is a study of blood T cells in healthy people across ages. Study in general: The template switching approach captured approximately one barcoded beta molecule for every two T cells. Overall study findings and caveats: Among long-lived donors, naive CD4+ cells were more numerous and diversity higher than in aged donors. A roughly linear fall in TCR beta diversity per million T cells was seen with increasing age.

Primed by a sample-barcoded 5' primer and a J-beta primer mix, a second PCR proceeded for roughly 7 to 12 cycles. One entry per CDR3 protein, called by TCRdb with MiXCR from the 5' RACE reads. This table holds over 1,200,000 distinct CDR3 sequences, 59% found once. The material sequenced was blood. The chain joins TRBV5-1 to TRBJ1-1; D unclear. The clonotype originates from a man aged 18 to 29 in good health. Here the CDR3 DNA reads TGCGCCAGCAGCTTGCGTTCCGACACCTTGAACACTGAAGCTTTCTTT. Translated: CASSLRSDTLNTEAFF.